Shown below are 30 T cell receptor beta chains from a single sample sequenced in a study of cytomegalovirus exposure and HLA in healthy donors. PCR amplification relied on 60 Vbeta primers (plus 13 Jbeta primers). Repertoires were generated with immunoSEQ multiplex PCR, while TCRdb's copy carries only in-frame clones and drops some. Counted here are 150,000 to 200,000 clones, approximately 83% occurring once; the ten biggest clones make up about 9.3%. Sequencing was performed on PBMCs. The receptors come from a man younger than 35 in good health and CMV-seropositive.

J is TRBJ2-1 and V is TRBV4-1, with a weak D call TRBD2 (5 bases). Germline values: CDR1 MGHRA, CDR2 YSYEKL. The CDR3 consists of 15 residues. V was trimmed by 0 bases and J by 3 bases, leaving 9 bases between them. CDR3 amino acids: CASSQEYGIYNEQFF. The CDR3, as DNA: TGCGCCAGCAGCCAAGAATACGGGATCTACAATGAGCAGTTCTTC.

The rearrangement links TRBV30 to TRBJ1-2, with 8 positions matching TRBD1. V shed 5 bases and J 4 bases; nucleotides not matched to a gene: 3. The CDR3 sequence is 12 residues long. Germline values: CDR1 GTSNPN, CDR2 SVGIG (reference sequence). This chain's CDR3 is CAWVDRGYGYTF. The CDR3 DNA follows: TGTGCCTGGGTCGACAGGGGCTATGGCTACACCTTC. Filled out from reference TRBV30 and TRBJ1-2, the complete variable domain reads SQTIHQWPATLVQPVGSPLSLECTVEGTSNPNLYWYRQAAGRGLQLLFYSVGIGQISSEVPQNLSASRPQDRQFILSSKKLLLSDSGFYLCAWVDRGYGYTFGSGTRLTVV.

The chain uses TRBV12-5 and TRBJ1-2; D is ambiguous. Trimming removed 2 bases from V and 7 bases from J, with 17 bases in between. The CDR3 runs to 15 residues. Per the germline V gene, CDR1 is LGHNT and CDR2 is FRNRAP. CDR3: CASGLPSSGFIGYTF. CDR3 in DNA: TGTGCTAGTGGTTTGCCCTCATCGGGATTCATTGGCTACACCTTC.

This chain links TRBV5-1 with TRBJ1-3; tentatively, D is TRBD1 (6 bases). The length of the CDR3 is 15 residues. Between the trimmed V and J ends, which lost 2 bases and 3 bases, there was a span of 12 bases. In germline, CDR1 is SGHRS, CDR2 YFSETQ. The CDR3 DNA sequence: TGCGCCAGCAGCTTTAAACAGGGTGGTGGAAACACCATATATTTT. It codes for CASSFKQGGGNTIYF.

The chain carries TRBV19 and TRBJ1-2; 7 nucleotides line up with TRBD1. Germline CDR1 reads LNHDA; CDR2 reads SQIVND (reference sequence). The CDR3 runs to 16 residues. J lost 4 bases, V lost 6 bases, and 14 bases had no gene match. In nucleotides, the CDR3 is TGTGCCAGTAGCCCCGCCGACAGGGATCGGCGCTATGGCTACACCTTC. Encoded protein: CASSPADRDRRYGYTF.

The chain combines TRBV15 with TRBJ2-2; a weak D match, TRBD2 (6 bases). Germline V gives CDR1 LNHNV, CDR2 YYDKDF (reference sequence). The CDR3 is 13 residues long. Between the trimmed V and J ends, which lost 8 bases and 9 bases, there was a span of 16 bases. CDR3 protein: CATRDSGWRELFF. Here the CDR3 DNA reads TGTGCCACCCGGGACTCGGGCTGGAGGGAGCTGTTTTTT.

The chain employs TRBV6-6 and TRBJ1-6; perhaps TRBD1 as D (5 bases). Germline CDR1 MNHNY, CDR2 SVGAGI (reference sequence). CDR3 length: 15 residues. Trimming removed 6 bases from V and 9 bases from J, with 18 bases in between. CDR3 in amino acids: CASSPGGGTGSPLHF. CDR3 in DNA: TGTGCCAGCAGCCCCGGCGGGGGTACGGGTTCACCCCTCCACTTT.

The CDR3 DNA reads as TGTGCCAGCAGCCCGCCCGGACAGGATTGGATCTATGGCTACACCTTC. As protein: CASSPPGQDWIYGYTF. The rearrangement uses TRBV7-2 and TRBJ1-2, with 7 nucleotides matching TRBD1. The V gene end was trimmed by 5 bases and the J gene end by 4 bases; junction bases not matched to a gene: 13. Germline V lookup: CDR1 SGHTA, CDR2 FQGNSA. This CDR3 has 16 amino acids.

This chain connects TRBV5-4 to TRBJ2-7, with 12 bases aligning to TRBD2. The junction had 8 bases not matched to a gene; V was cut back by 4 bases and J by 6 bases. Germline CDR1 is SGHNT and CDR2 is YYREEE (reference sequence). The CDR3 spans 15 residues. The CDR3 nucleotides read TGTGCCAGCAGCGGGGGGCTAGCGGGGGGGGTCGAGCAGTACTTC. Its translation: CASSGGLAGGVEQYF.

V gene TRBV18 combines with J gene TRBJ2-7; TRBD2 agrees at 9 bases. The CDR3 extends over 15 amino acids. J was trimmed by 4 bases and V by 1 base; bases with no gene match: 5. Germline CDR1 KGHSH, CDR2 LQKENI. Here the CDR3 reads CASSPRSSGMYEQYF. CDR3 DNA sequence: TGTGCCAGCTCACCACGGTCTAGCGGGATGTACGAGCAGTACTTC.

The V call is TRBV29-1, the J call TRBJ2-7; perhaps TRBD1 as D (5 bases). CDR1 and CDR2 (germline): SQVTM, ANQGSEA. The CDR3 is 12 residues long. V shed 4 bases and J shed 2 bases, with 9 bases lying between them. CDR3 sequence: CSVVRGPYEQYF. In DNA form, the CDR3 reads TGCAGCGTTGTAAGGGGCCCCTACGAGCAGTACTTC.

V and J are TRBV10-3 and TRBJ2-5, with D perhaps matching TRBD2 (6 bases). Matching the DNA end better, TRBJ2-7 makes the J call doubtful. CDR3 length: 14 amino acids. Germline-derived CDR1 and CDR2 are ENHRY and SYGVKD. The DNA of the CDR3 is TGTGCCATCCGTCGGAGGGAAAGCTCCTACGAGCAGTACTTC. Residues: CAIRRRESSYEQYF.

In DNA form, the CDR3 reads TGTGCCAGCAGCCCGCCGGGACTGGGATACGAGCAGTACTTC. Its protein product is CASSPPGLGYEQYF. The chain uses TRBV7-8 and TRBJ2-5; the D gene is possibly TRBD2 (6 bases). The end of the DNA aligns better with TRBJ2-7, so the J call may be wrong. CDR1 is SGHVS, CDR2 FQNEAQ, per germline. The CDR3 sequence is 14 residues long.

The chain recombines TRBV14 with TRBJ1-2; tentatively, D is TRBD1 (5 bases). Trimming cost V 1 base and J 6 bases, with 18 bases left between them. CDR1 and CDR2 (germline): SGHDN, FVKESK. The CDR3 has 16 residues. The CDR3 region is CASSQVGRQGNHGYTF. The DNA of the CDR3 is TGTGCCAGCAGCCAAGTTGGTCGCCAGGGCAACCATGGCTACACCTTC.

This chain connects TRBV2 to TRBJ1-1, with 7 bases lining up with TRBD1. Per germline, CDR1 SNHLY and CDR2 FYNNEI. The CDR3 is 15 residues long. V was clipped by 1 base and J by 1 base; unmatched bases: 3. CDR3 in DNA: TGTGCCAGCAGTGAAGGGTCAGGGGGGAACACTGAAGCTTTCTTT. Its translation: CASSEGSGGNTEAFF. Full variable domain (remainder filled in from reference TRBV2 and TRBJ1-1): EPEVTQTPSHQVTQMGQEVILRCVPISNHLYFYWYRQILGQKVEFLVSFYNNEISEKSEIFDDQFSVERPDGSNFTLKIRSTKLEDSAMYFCASSEGSGGNTEAFFGQGTRLTVV.

This sequence joins TRBV6-5 and TRBJ2-7, with a weak D call TRBD2 (5 bases). Germline V gives CDR1 MNHEY, CDR2 SVGAGI. The CDR3 sequence is 12 residues long. Trimming took 6 bases from V and 6 from J, leaving 12 bases between them. The chain's CDR3 is CASSRLPSEQYF. For the CDR3, the DNA is TGTGCCAGCAGCCGACTACCAAGCGAGCAGTACTTC.

The chain is built from TRBV9 and TRBJ2-7; 9 bases are a match to TRBD1. The CDR3 runs 14 residues. Germline V gene lookup returns CDR1 SGDLS and CDR2 YYNGEE. V trimming: 1 base; J trimming: 2 bases; junction bases outside the gene matches: 1. DNA for the CDR3: TGTGCCAGCAGCGTAAGGACAGGGGCCTACGAGCAGTACTTC. Amino acid sequence: CASSVRTGAYEQYF.

This sequence joins TRBV6-6 and TRBJ2-5; D unclear. V lost 5 bases to trimming and J lost 5 bases, with 18 bases between them. The V gene's germline CDR1 is MNHNY and CDR2 SVGAGI (reference sequence). CDR3 size: 15 residues. The CDR3 is CASSISPTMRETQYF. The CDR3 DNA follows: TGTGCCAGCAGTATAAGTCCCACCATGCGGGAGACCCAGTACTTC.

The chain uses TRBV7-2 and TRBJ1-2; D unresolved. The V and J ends lost 1 base and 6 bases respectively, with 12 bases between them. The CDR3 loop spans 14 amino acids. CDR1 is SGHTA, CDR2 FQGNSA, per germline. CDR3 protein: CASSLVTEVDGYTF. The CDR3 coding sequence is TGTGCCAGCAGCTTAGTAACCGAGGTTGATGGCTACACCTTC.

This clone is a singleton in its sample. The chain links TRBV11-2 to TRBJ1-2; D is perhaps TRBD1 (5 bases). Trimming removed 0 bases from V and 6 bases from J, with 14 bases in between. The germline gives CDR1 SGHAT, CDR2 FQNNGV. This CDR3 region has 15 residues. The CDR3 DNA sequence: TGTGCCAGCAGCTTAGATTGGGGCATAGGGGATGGCTACACCTTC. Translation: CASSLDWGIGDGYTF.

The chain joins TRBV5-1 to TRBJ1-6, with D hard to call. CDR3 length: 13 residues. Germline CDR1 SGHRS, CDR2 YFSETQ. V was trimmed by 0 bases and J by 8 bases, leaving 6 bases between them. The CDR3: CASSLGVDSPLHF. In DNA form, the CDR3 reads TGCGCCAGCAGCTTGGGAGTGGATTCACCCCTCCACTTT. Supplemented by reference TRBV5-1 and TRBJ1-6, the full variable domain reads KAGVTQTPRYLIKTRGQQVTLSCSPISGHRSVSWYQQTPGQGLQFLFEYFSETQRNKGNFPGRFSGRQFSNSRSEMNVSTLELGDSALYLCASSLGVDSPLHFGNGTRLTVT.

The rearrangement joins TRBV6-1 to TRBJ2-4, with a weak D call TRBD1 (5 bases). In germline, CDR1 is MNHNS, CDR2 SASEGT. The CDR3 length is 15 residues. V dropped 4 bases and J dropped 7 bases, with 17 bases sitting between them. CDR3 amino acids: CASSVRVQLWNIQYF. The CDR3 DNA reads TGTGCCAGCAGTGTCAGGGTACAGTTATGGAACATTCAGTACTTC.

The chain uses TRBV5-1 and TRBJ2-3, with 13 bases that match TRBD2. The CDR3 consists of 17 residues. V lost 4 bases to trimming and J lost 0 bases; unmatched junction nucleotides: 5. The germline V gene encodes CDR1 SGHRS and CDR2 YFSETQ. The CDR3 loop is CASSTGLAGTSTDTQYF. CDR3 nucleotide sequence: TGCGCCAGCAGCACGGGACTAGCGGGGACTAGCACAGATACGCAGTATTTT.

This clone has only one observation. The chain couples TRBV7-9 to TRBJ2-5, with TRBD1 matching 11 bases. The CDR3 consists of 15 residues. Germline CDR1 and CDR2: SEHNR and FQNEAQ (reference sequence). With V trimmed by 5 bases and J by 5 bases, 7 bases remained unmatched. The CDR3 reads CASSVGQGVGETQYF. The CDR3 DNA sequence: TGTGCCAGCAGCGTGGGACAGGGGGTTGGGGAGACCCAGTACTTC.

The sample holds one count of this clone. The J gene is TRBJ2-3, the V gene TRBV5-4, with D perhaps TRBD2 (5 bases). V lost 2 bases and J 2 bases, leaving 9 bases between the germline ends. The germline V gene encodes CDR1 SGHNT and CDR2 YYREEE (reference sequence). This CDR3 comprises 14 residues. The DNA for the CDR3 is TGTGCCAGCAGCTTAACCGGGATCACAGATACGCAGTATTTT. It encodes CASSLTGITDTQYF.

This chain joins TRBV29-1 and TRBJ2-7; weak D call: TRBD2 (6 bases). This CDR3 is built from 12 residues. The germline CDR1 and CDR2 sequences are SQVTM and ANQGSEA. V was cut by 6 bases and J by 0 bases, with 9 bases left in between. The CDR3 DNA reads as TGCAGCGTCGGGGGACCCTCCTACGAGCAGTACTTC. Translated, it gives CSVGGPSYEQYF.

The rearrangement uses TRBV27 and TRBJ2-5; 7 bases agree with TRBD2. The CDR3 consists of 14 residues. Germline V gene data show CDR1 as MNHEY and CDR2 as SMNVEV (reference sequence). Unmatched junction bases numbered 7, after V lost 6 bases and J lost 3 bases. The CDR3: CASREVGGEETQYF. The CDR3 nucleotides read TGTGCCAGCAGGGAGGTGGGGGGGGAAGAGACCCAGTACTTC.

The rearrangement links TRBV11-2 to TRBJ2-1; 10 nucleotides align to TRBD2. The CDR3 runs 13 residues. With 3 bases clipped from V and 13 bases from J, the junction kept 6 bases outside the gene matches. The germline gives CDR1 SGHAT, CDR2 FQNNGV. CDR3 sequence: CASSFVAGGPQFF. CDR3 DNA sequence: TGTGCCAGCAGCTTTGTAGCGGGGGGCCCTCAGTTCTTC.

The V call is TRBV2, the J call TRBJ1-1, with TRBD1 matching 7 bases. This CDR3 region has 13 residues. The V segment lost 4 bases and the J segment 7 bases; nucleotides outside the gene matches: 6. Per germline, CDR1 SNHLY and CDR2 FYNNEI. The CDR3 loop is CASSGDSAYEAFF. CDR3 nucleotides: TGTGCCAGCAGTGGGGACAGCGCCTATGAAGCTTTCTTT. Complete variable domain (other parts from reference TRBV2 and TRBJ1-1): EPEVTQTPSHQVTQMGQEVILRCVPISNHLYFYWYRQILGQKVEFLVSFYNNEISEKSEIFDDQFSVERPDGSNFTLKIRSTKLEDSAMYFCASSGDSAYEAFFGQGTRLTVV.

This clone appeared a few times. The chain joins TRBV6-1 to TRBJ1-1; D is unresolved. The germline V gene encodes CDR1 MNHNS and CDR2 SASEGT. Trimming left V 2 bases short and J 10 bases short, with 14 bases between. The CDR3 has 13 residues. The DNA for the CDR3 is TGTGCCAGCAGTGAACTGGCCCAGTCCAGAGCTTTCTTT. Protein product: CASSELAQSRAFF.